The rows below give T cell receptor beta chains drawn from one sample of a study of blood T cell repertoires in COVID-19. Libraries were prepared by immunoSEQ multiplex PCR; TCRdb keeps only in-frame clonotypes and omits some of them. The sample has a few hundred thousand clones; approximately 91% are singletons. Sample: peripheral blood. All receptors come from a person under 35 with COVID-19, enrolled during active disease. Both conserved end residues are part of each CDR3. The D gene is left open where the match is weak. Only some rows state a clone size, as once, few, many or a class for expanded clones.

V: TRBV6-2/TRBV6-3; size: once; J: TRBJ2-5; D: -; CDR3: CASSLGESGTQYF; DNA: TGTGCCAGCAGTCTGGGAGAATCCGGGACCCAGTACTTC
V: TRBV7-2; size: -; J: TRBJ2-2; D: -; CDR3: CASSLALGGAGELFF; DNA: TGTGCCAGCAGCTTAGCGCTAGGGGGAGCCGGGGAGCTGTTTTTT
V: TRBV10-2; size: -; J: TRBJ1-1; D: TRBD1; CDR3: CASYFGTGNTEAFF; DNA: TGCGCCAGCTATTTTGGGACAGGGAACACTGAAGCTTTCTTT
V: TRBV5-5; size: once; J: TRBJ2-7; D: TRBD2; CDR3: CASSITETSGGFYEQYF; DNA: TGTGCCAGCAGTATAACCGAGACTAGCGGGGGGTTCTACGAGCAGTACTTC
V: TRBV9; size: -; J: TRBJ2-7; D: -; CDR3: CASSVERWATGEQYF; DNA: TGTGCCAGCAGCGTAGAGCGGTGGGCCACGGGGGAGCAGTACTTC
V: TRBV10-1; size: -; J: TRBJ1-2; D: TRBD1; CDR3: CASRDRGIYGYTF; DNA: TGCGCCAGCAGAGACAGGGGAATCTATGGCTACACCTTC
V: TRBV4-1; size: -; J: TRBJ2-7; D: TRBD1; CDR3: CASSLLQGQGWYEQYF; DNA: TGCGCCAGCAGCCTTCTACAAGGACAGGGGTGGTACGAGCAGTACTTC
V: TRBV27; size: -; J: TRBJ1-6; D: TRBD1; CDR3: CASSFLSTGTGVFGSPLHF; DNA: TGTGCCAGCAGTTTCCTATCAACCGGGACAGGGGTATTTGGTTCACCCCTCCACTTT
V: TRBV7-2; size: -; J: TRBJ2-1; D: TRBD2; CDR3: CASGTSGASYNEQFF; DNA: TGTGCCAGTGGGACTAGCGGAGCCTCGTACAATGAGCAGTTCTTC
V: TRBV6-1; size: -; J: TRBJ1-1; D: -; CDR3: CASSENSIMNTEAFF; DNA: TGTGCCAGCAGTGAGAACAGTATAATGAACACTGAAGCTTTCTTT
V: TRBV3-1/TRBV3-2; size: -; J: TRBJ1-5; D: TRBD1; CDR3: CASSPGQGQDNQPQHF; DNA: TGTGCCAGCAGCCCCGGACAGGGCCAAGATAATCAGCCCCAGCATTTT
V: TRBV19; size: -; J: TRBJ2-1; D: -; CDR3: CASSIVSPSVRNEQFF; DNA: TGTGCCAGTAGTATAGTTAGCCCTAGCGTTAGGAATGAGCAGTTCTTC
V: TRBV18; size: once; J: TRBJ2-7; D: TRBD2; CDR3: CASSPRPGLAGNEQYF; DNA: TGTGCCAGCTCACCACGTCCGGGACTAGCGGGAAACGAGCAGTACTTC
V: TRBV7-3; size: -; J: TRBJ2-3; D: -; CDR3: CASSSTVESSTDTQYF; DNA: TGTGCCAGCAGCTCCACCGTGGAGTCTAGCACAGATACGCAGTATTTT
V: TRBV12-3/TRBV12-4; size: once; J: TRBJ1-5; D: -; CDR3: CASSFGLNQPQHF; DNA: TGTGCCAGCAGTTTTGGCCTGAATCAGCCCCAGCATTTT
V: TRBV5-5; size: -; J: TRBJ1-6; D: TRBD1; CDR3: CASSLGAGTDNSPLHF; DNA: TGTGCCAGCAGCTTGGGGGCCGGGACAGATAATTCACCCCTCCACTTT
V: TRBV19; size: -; J: TRBJ1-4; D: -; CDR3: CASSVLSGARLFF; DNA: TGTGCCAGTAGTGTTCTATCAGGGGCAAGACTGTTTTTT
V: TRBV5-1; size: -; J: TRBJ2-7; D: -; CDR3: CASSPSTVSYEQYF; DNA: TGCGCCAGCAGCCCATCGACAGTCTCCTACGAGCAGTACTTC
V: TRBV5-1; size: -; J: TRBJ1-3; D: -; CDR3: CASSFGGNGNTIYF; DNA: TGCGCCAGCAGCTTCGGGGGGAATGGAAACACCATATATTTT
V: TRBV7-9; size: -; J: TRBJ2-7; D: -; CDR3: CASSLAAEQYF; DNA: TGTGCCAGCAGCTTAGCGGCCGAGCAGTACTTC
V: TRBV4-3; size: -; J: TRBJ2-3; D: -; CDR3: CASSQWEVGPTDTQYF; DNA: TGCGCCAGCAGCCAATGGGAGGTCGGACCCACAGATACGCAGTATTTT
V: TRBV13; size: -; J: TRBJ2-7; D: TRBD1; CDR3: CASSSPGTGVTYEQYF; DNA: TGTGCCAGCAGCTCACCCGGGACAGGGGTTACCTACGAGCAGTACTTC
V: TRBV7-8; size: few; J: TRBJ2-3; D: TRBD2; CDR3: CASSLIAGGTDTQYF; DNA: TGTGCCAGCAGCTTAATAGCGGGAGGCACAGATACGCAGTATTTT
V: TRBV20-1; size: -; J: TRBJ1-5; D: TRBD1; CDR3: CSASNRGQPQHF; DNA: TGCAGTGCTAGTAACAGGGGTCAGCCCCAGCATTTT
V: TRBV27; size: once; J: TRBJ1-1; D: -; CDR3: CASSSEGDTEAFF; DNA: TGTGCCAGCAGTTCTGAGGGGGACACTGAAGCTTTCTTT
V: TRBV29-1; size: -; J: TRBJ2-5; D: TRBD1; CDR3: CSAPTGGRGETQYF; DNA: TGCAGCGCTCCGACAGGGGGCAGAGGAGAGACCCAGTACTTC
V: TRBV5-6; size: -; J: TRBJ2-2; D: -; CDR3: CASSLAGVTTGELFF; DNA: TGTGCCAGCAGCTTGGCCGGGGTTACAACCGGGGAGCTGTTTTTT
V: TRBV27; size: once; J: TRBJ2-3; D: -; CDR3: CASSPPAGGGPDTQYF; DNA: TGTGCCAGCAGTCCCCCGGCTGGGGGAGGACCAGATACGCAGTATTTT
V: TRBV6-5; size: -; J: TRBJ2-2; D: -; CDR3: CASSSAEELFF; DNA: TGTGCCAGCAGTTCCGCGGAGGAGCTGTTTTTT
V: TRBV6-5; size: once; J: TRBJ2-7; D: -; CDR3: CASFRDTHYEQYF; DNA: TGTGCCAGCTTCCGGGACACTCACTACGAGCAGTACTTC
V: TRBV19; size: -; J: TRBJ2-1; D: -; CDR3: CASSMGAGTKGNEQFF; DNA: TGTGCCAGTAGTATGGGGGCCGGGACTAAGGGGAATGAGCAGTTCTTC
V: TRBV2; size: -; J: TRBJ1-1; D: -; CDR3: CASRGGTEAFF; DNA: TGTGCCAGCCGTGGAGGGACTGAAGCTTTCTTT
V: TRBV6-2/TRBV6-3; size: -; J: TRBJ2-1; D: TRBD2; CDR3: CASSYSALAGGPNNEQFF; DNA: TGTGCCAGCAGTTACTCGGCTCTAGCGGGAGGGCCGAACAATGAGCAGTTCTTC
V: TRBV11-1; size: -; J: TRBJ2-1; D: TRBD1; CDR3: CASSQGQQRNEQFF; DNA: TGTGCCAGCAGCCAGGGACAGCAACGGAATGAGCAGTTCTTC
V: TRBV9; size: -; J: TRBJ2-7; D: -; CDR3: CASSGTSSYEQYF; DNA: TGTGCCAGCAGCGGTACTAGCTCCTACGAGCAGTACTTC
V: TRBV21-1; size: -; J: TRBJ1-3; D: -; CDR3: CASSKKNSFSGNTIYF; DNA: TGTGCCAGCAGCAAAAAAAACAGCTTCTCTGGAAACACCATATATTTT
V: TRBV9; size: -; J: TRBJ2-7; D: -; CDR3: CASSAPSGHEQYF; DNA: TGTGCCAGCAGCGCTCCCTCAGGCCACGAGCAGTACTTC
V: TRBV27; size: -; J: TRBJ2-4; D: -; CDR3: CASSLKGEVNIQYF; DNA: TGTGCCAGCAGTCTTAAAGGGGAGGTAAACATTCAGTACTTC
V: TRBV28; size: -; J: TRBJ2-7; D: TRBD1; CDR3: CASSLTGGGEQYF; DNA: TGTGCCAGCAGTTTAACAGGGGGAGGTGAGCAGTACTTC
V: TRBV20-1; size: -; J: TRBJ2-7; D: -; CDR3: CSASGGYEQYF; DNA: TGCAGTGCTAGTGGAGGTTACGAGCAGTACTTC
V: TRBV10-3; size: -; J: TRBJ2-2; D: TRBD2; CDR3: CAARLAGGSGELFF; DNA: TGTGCCGCCCGACTAGCGGGAGGAAGCGGGGAGCTGTTTTTT
V: TRBV9; size: -; J: TRBJ2-1; D: TRBD2; CDR3: CASSGGTSGIREFF; DNA: TGTGCCAGCAGTGGCGGGACTAGCGGGATCAGGGAGTTCTTC
V: TRBV7-6; size: -; J: TRBJ2-2; D: -; CDR3: CASSLGALAGRGPGELFF; DNA: TGTGCCAGCAGCCTGGGCGCTTTAGCGGGCCGGGGGCCCGGGGAGCTGTTTTTT
V: TRBV19; size: -; J: TRBJ2-7; D: TRBD1; CDR3: CASSRDFRQGLTYEQYF; DNA: TGTGCCAGTAGTAGAGACTTTAGACAGGGCTTAACCTACGAGCAGTACTTC
V: TRBV5-1; size: -; J: TRBJ2-7; D: -; CDR3: CASSLGGAEEEQYF; DNA: TGCGCCAGCAGCTTGGGCGGGGCAGAGGAAGAGCAGTACTTC
V: TRBV14; size: -; J: TRBJ2-2; D: TRBD2; CDR3: CASSHKGLADTGELFF; DNA: TGTGCCAGCAGCCACAAAGGACTAGCGGACACCGGGGAGCTGTTTTTT
V: TRBV3-1/TRBV3-2; size: -; J: TRBJ1-2; D: -; CDR3: CASSQYRGDYGYTF; DNA: TGTGCCAGCAGCCAATATCGGGGTGACTATGGCTACACCTTC
V: TRBV24-1; size: -; J: TRBJ2-1; D: -; CDR3: CATSSFDEQFF; DNA: TGTGCCACCAGTTCTTTCGATGAGCAGTTCTTC
V: TRBV19; size: -; J: TRBJ1-5; D: -; CDR3: CASSIGGGQPQHF; DNA: TGTGCCAGTAGTATAGGTGGAGGTCAGCCCCAGCATTTT
V: TRBV29-1; size: -; J: TRBJ2-2; D: -; CDR3: CSARILHTGELFF; DNA: TGCAGCGCCCGAATCCTACACACCGGGGAGCTGTTTTTT
V: TRBV6-5; size: few; J: TRBJ2-1; D: -; CDR3: CASSVGSKLYNEQFF; DNA: TGTGCCAGCAGCGTGGGGAGTAAGTTGTACAATGAGCAGTTCTTC
V: TRBV7-8; size: -; J: TRBJ2-7; D: -; CDR3: CASSLLPSSYEQYF; DNA: TGTGCCAGCAGCTTACTTCCGAGCTCCTACGAGCAGTACTTC
V: TRBV5-1; size: -; J: TRBJ2-3; D: -; CDR3: CASSLPRPSTDTQYF; DNA: TGCGCCAGCAGCTTGCCCAGGCCTAGCACAGATACGCAGTATTTT
V: TRBV19; size: once; J: TRBJ2-7; D: TRBD2; CDR3: CASSIKLAVSSYEQYF; DNA: TGTGCCAGTAGTATCAAGCTAGCGGTCAGCTCCTACGAGCAGTACTTC
V: TRBV11-2; size: -; J: TRBJ2-7; D: -; CDR3: CASSQQSYEQYF; DNA: TGTGCCAGCAGCCAACAGAGCTACGAGCAGTACTTC